The 11 T cell receptor beta chains reported below all come from one sample, sequenced in a study of identical twins. TCRdb reanalysed the 5' RACE reads using MiXCR and keeps one entry per CDR3 protein. The sample carries 540,000 or so distinct CDR3 sequences, 20% to 25% recorded once. The same specimen was also included in a second study, on yellow fever vaccine responses in identical twins.

Material for sequencing was CD4+ T cells sorted from blood. These receptors originate from a young woman in good health.

This clonotype was picked up a small number of times. The chain is built from TRBV18 and TRBJ2-1; TRBD2 matches at 12 bases. CDR3 length equals 16 residues. With 3 bases clipped from V and 5 bases from J, the junction kept 5 bases outside the gene matches. Germline values: CDR1 KGHSH, CDR2 LQKENI. The CDR3 nucleotides read TGTGCCAGCTCACCCAGACTAGCGGGGGATAACAATGAGCAGTTCTTC. Translated: CASSPRLAGDNNEQFF.

CDR3 sequence: CASSLEGNNLNTEAFF. CDR3 coding DNA: TGCGCCAGCAGCTTGGAGGGGAACAACCTGAACACTGAAGCTTTCTTT. The rearrangement uses TRBV5-1 and TRBJ1-1, with D maybe TRBD1 (5 bases). This CDR3 spans 16 amino acids. V was cut by 0 bases and J by 0 bases, with 12 bases left in between. Germline assignment: CDR1 SGHRS and CDR2 YFSETQ.

The V call is TRBV20-1, the J call TRBJ2-5; D is ambiguous. The CDR3 runs to 13 residues. Trimming took off 3 bases at V and 3 bases at J, with 11 bases between the two ends. Germline V gene data show CDR1 as DFQATT and CDR2 as SNEGSKA (reference sequence). As DNA, the CDR3 is TGCAGTGCTAGCGAAACATATAAAGAGACCCAGTACTTC. Translating gives CSASETYKETQYF.

The CDR3 protein is CASSQQGALPYEQYF. The CDR3, as DNA: TGTGCCAGCAGCCAACAGGGGGCCCTTCCCTACGAGCAGTACTTC. The gene calls are TRBV14 and TRBJ2-7, with 8 bases aligning to TRBD1. From germline, CDR1 is SGHDN and CDR2 FVKESK. Trimming cost V 2 bases and J 2 bases; bases outside gene matches: 5. This CDR3 contains 15 residues.

This clonotype has only a few counts. This chain links TRBV28 with TRBJ1-1; no definite D call. Germline V gene sequence: CDR1 MDHEN, CDR2 SYDVKM. There are 11 residues in the CDR3. V lost 8 bases, J lost 5 bases, and 9 bases lay in between. CDR3 amino acids: CASSWTTEAFF. The CDR3, as DNA: TGTGCCAGCTCCTGGACGACTGAAGCTTTCTTT.

The gene calls are TRBV12-3 or TRBV12-4 and TRBJ1-5, with unresolved D. The CDR3 covers 12 residues. Between the trimmed V and J ends, which lost 5 bases and 4 bases, there was a span of 6 bases. CDR3 sequence (DNA): TGTGCCAGCAGTCCCCTTAATCAGCCCCAGCATTTT. This gives the protein CASSPLNQPQHF.

The rearrangement uses TRBV7-6 and TRBJ1-3; D unresolved. V shed 5 bases and J shed 0 bases, with 11 bases lying between them. The CDR3 length is 15 residues. Germline values: CDR1 SGHVS, CDR2 FNYEAQ. This chain's CDR3 is CASSPRPGSGNTIYF. The DNA for the CDR3 is TGTGCCAGCAGCCCCCGTCCGGGCTCTGGAAACACCATATATTTT.

This sequence joins TRBV30 and TRBJ2-7, with D unresolved. V lost 5 bases and J lost 1, with 12 bases in between. Germline loops: CDR1 GTSNPN, CDR2 SVGIG (reference sequence). CDR3 length equals 13 residues. Here the CDR3 DNA reads TGTGCCTGGGTTGGTGCCGAATCCTACGAGCAGTACTTC. This codes for CAWVGAESYEQYF.

The chain recombines TRBV3-1 with TRBJ2-3; D may be TRBD2 (6 bases). In germline, CDR1 is LGHDT, CDR2 YNNKEL (reference sequence). V shed 4 bases and J shed 2 bases, with 16 bases lying between them. CDR3 length equals 16 residues. The CDR3 nucleotides are TGTGCCAGCAGCCGGCGGGACTCCCATCTCACAGATACGCAGTATTTT. This translates into CASSRRDSHLTDTQYF.

In this sample, this clonotype turned up a few times. V is TRBV6-6 and J is TRBJ1-2; D unclear. The CDR3 has 13 amino acids. Germline V gene lookup returns CDR1 MNHNY and CDR2 SVGAGI (reference sequence). Trimming cost V 2 bases and J 6 bases, with 10 bases left between them. This chain's CDR3 is CASSYRKADGYTF. The CDR3 DNA follows: TGTGCCAGCAGTTACAGAAAGGCGGATGGCTACACCTTC.

This clonotype came up a few times. The gene calls are TRBV5-1 and TRBJ2-5; D may be TRBD1 (6 bases). Trimming removed 3 bases at V and 2 bases at J, with 14 bases between. Germline CDR1 and CDR2: SGHRS and YFSETQ. The CDR3 is made up of 15 amino acids. The CDR3 DNA reads as TGCGCCAGCAGCTCCACGGGACAAAGACAAGAGACCCAGTACTTC. This gives the protein CASSSTGQRQETQYF.